What follows is one TCR beta chain and its context. This clone was found a few times. There is no known antigen for this receptor. No much larger clone exists at a distance of one base, and base qualities are not known. To prepare the library, PCR was applied. Sequencing was performed on an Illumina HiSeq 4000. The TCR beta-chain CDR3 region of each patient was profiled by high-throughput sequencing. The authors processed their data as follows. A classifier to discriminate distant-metastatic papillary thyroid cancer patients was built from CDR3 differences across clinicopathological groups. To measure repertoire diversity the researchers used the Shannon index, while the Morisita-Horn index served to gauge how similar the tumor and blood repertoires were. TCRdb ran its own pipeline on the public reads, namely fastp trimming at Q25 and MiXCR clone calling, and kept in-frame beta chains. None of the V and J calls come from the authors' own analysis; TCRdb made them. The sample includes 15,000 to 20,000 clones, with roughly 12% observed a single time. Of the sample, about 30% is held by the ten largest clones.

The data originate from a study of metastatic and nonmetastatic thyroid tumors (dated by TCRdb to the early 2020s). Study-wide context: Repertoires from peripheral blood and from tumor or nodule tissue samples of malignant and benign thyroid patients were compared. Broader findings and caveats from the paper: TCR beta diversity was reported as significantly higher in malignant tumors than in benign nodules, in both blood and tumor samples.

CDR1 and CDR2 were assigned from the germline V gene as MNHEY and SVGEGT. The CDR3 goes from the cysteine to the phenylalanine over 12 residues. The kept DNA is CDR3 alone, 36 bases in frame from the first base. V is clipped by 6 bases and J by 6 bases, and the sequence between their germline boundaries is 10 bases long. None of the patients had been given any treatment before thyroid surgery. Using T-cell receptor beta sequencing, the study looked back at clinical samples from patients collected from the early 2010s to the late 2010s. The sample taken for sequencing was blood. The chain is encoded by TRBV6-2 or TRBV6-3 joined to TRBJ2-3; a confident D gene designation cannot be given. The receptor's source is a female donor with papillary thyroid cancer or a benign thyroid nodule (not recorded which). Some clones in this sample may be carry-over from other donors' samples. The bases read TGTGCCAGCAGCCCCCTGGATGATACGCAGTATTTT. Its amino acids are CASSPLDDTQYF.